This entry features one TCR beta chain sequence. Its specificity is not known. Incorporated into the TCR beta cDNA libraries were unique molecular identifiers, which served to reduce PCR and sequencing biases. Via MiXCR, TCRdb re-called the PCR reads, giving one row per CDR3 protein. Counted here are 250,000 to 300,000 distinct CDR3 sequences, less than 40% occurring once; the ten biggest clones make up 4% to 5.5%. These data come from a study of post-analysis software for immune sequencing data. Study results and limitations: Batch-matched samples strongly co-clustered by F measure. TRBV5-6, TRBV5-1 and TRBV20-1 belonged to a set of roughly 5 TRBV segments that were more frequent in patients than controls.

V was shortened by 3 bases and J by 0 bases, with 12 bases between the two germline ends. There are 15 residues in the CDR3. Germline CDR1 is WSHSY and CDR2 is SAAADI. The rearrangement joins TRBV10-2 to TRBJ2-7; possibly TRBD1 or TRBD2 for D (5 bases each). The specimen was blood. This sequence was found in a girl aged 5 to 17 with multiple sclerosis. The chain's CDR3 is CASSDHGDLSYEQYF. CDR3 DNA sequence: TGCGCCAGCAGTGACCACGGGGACCTCTCCTACGAGCAGTACTTC.